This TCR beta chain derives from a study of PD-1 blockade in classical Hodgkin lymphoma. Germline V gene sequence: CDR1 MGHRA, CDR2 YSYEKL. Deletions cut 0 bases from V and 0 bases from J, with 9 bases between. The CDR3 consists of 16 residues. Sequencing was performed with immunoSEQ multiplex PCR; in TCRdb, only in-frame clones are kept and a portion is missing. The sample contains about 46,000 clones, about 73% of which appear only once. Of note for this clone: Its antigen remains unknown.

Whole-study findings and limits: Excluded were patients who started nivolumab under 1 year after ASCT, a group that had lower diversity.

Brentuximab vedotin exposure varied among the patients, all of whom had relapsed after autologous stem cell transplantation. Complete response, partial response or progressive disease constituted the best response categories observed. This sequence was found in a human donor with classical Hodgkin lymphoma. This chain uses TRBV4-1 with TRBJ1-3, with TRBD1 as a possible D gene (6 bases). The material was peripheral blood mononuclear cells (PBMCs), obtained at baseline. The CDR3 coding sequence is TGCGCCAGCAGCCAAGAAAGGACAGTCTCTGGAAACACCATATATTTT. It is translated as CASSQERTVSGNTIYF.